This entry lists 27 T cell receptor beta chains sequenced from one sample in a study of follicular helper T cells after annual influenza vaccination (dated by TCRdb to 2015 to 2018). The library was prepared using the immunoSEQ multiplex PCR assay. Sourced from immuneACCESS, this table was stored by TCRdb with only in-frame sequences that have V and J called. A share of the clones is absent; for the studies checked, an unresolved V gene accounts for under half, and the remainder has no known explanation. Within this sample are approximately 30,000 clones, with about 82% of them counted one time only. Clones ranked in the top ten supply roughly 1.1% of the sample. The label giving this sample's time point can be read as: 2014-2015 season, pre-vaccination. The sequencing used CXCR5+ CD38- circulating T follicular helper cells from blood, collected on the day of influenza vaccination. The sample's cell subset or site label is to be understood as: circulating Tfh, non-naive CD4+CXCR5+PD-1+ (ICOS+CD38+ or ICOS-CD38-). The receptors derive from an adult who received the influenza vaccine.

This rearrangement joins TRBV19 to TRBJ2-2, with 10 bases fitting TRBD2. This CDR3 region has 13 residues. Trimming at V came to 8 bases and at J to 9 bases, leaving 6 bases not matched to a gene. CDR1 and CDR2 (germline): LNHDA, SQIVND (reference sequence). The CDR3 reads CASGKREGWELFF. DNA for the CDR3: TGTGCCAGTGGAAAGCGGGAGGGCTGGGAGCTGTTTTTT.

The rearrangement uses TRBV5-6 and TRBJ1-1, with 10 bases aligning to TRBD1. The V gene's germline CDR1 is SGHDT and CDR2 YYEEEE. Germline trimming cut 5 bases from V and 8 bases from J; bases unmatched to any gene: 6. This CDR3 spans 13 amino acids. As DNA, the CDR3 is TGTGCCAGCAGACAGGACAGGGGGAACGAAGCTTTCTTT. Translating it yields CASRQDRGNEAFF.

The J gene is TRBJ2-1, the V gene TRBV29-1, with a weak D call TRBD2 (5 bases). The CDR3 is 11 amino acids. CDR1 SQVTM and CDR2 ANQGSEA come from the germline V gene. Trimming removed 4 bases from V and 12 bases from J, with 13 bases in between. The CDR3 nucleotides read TGCAGCGTTGGGGAGCCTGAGGGGCAGTTCTTC. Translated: CSVGEPEGQFF.

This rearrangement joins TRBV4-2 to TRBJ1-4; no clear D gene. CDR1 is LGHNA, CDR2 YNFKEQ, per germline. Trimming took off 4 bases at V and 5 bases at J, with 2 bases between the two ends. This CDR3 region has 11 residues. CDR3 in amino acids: CASSPNEKLFF. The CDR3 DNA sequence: TGTGCCAGCAGCCCAAATGAAAAACTGTTTTTT.

The CDR3 loop is CASSEGGRGTPPLHF. DNA for the CDR3: TGTGCCAGCAGTGAAGGGGGCAGGGGGACACCACCCCTCCACTTT. This chain links TRBV6-1 with TRBJ1-6; 7 positions agree with TRBD1. CDR3 length equals 15 residues. Germline V CDR1 and CDR2: MNHNS, SASEGT. V dropped 1 base and J dropped 11; count of bases not matched to a gene: 8.

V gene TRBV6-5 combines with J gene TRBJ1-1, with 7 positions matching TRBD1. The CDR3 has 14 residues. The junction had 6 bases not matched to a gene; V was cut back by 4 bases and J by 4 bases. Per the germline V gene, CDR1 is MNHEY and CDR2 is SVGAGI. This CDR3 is CASSSRQGATEAFF. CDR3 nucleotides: TGTGCCAGCAGTTCACGACAGGGAGCCACTGAAGCTTTCTTT.

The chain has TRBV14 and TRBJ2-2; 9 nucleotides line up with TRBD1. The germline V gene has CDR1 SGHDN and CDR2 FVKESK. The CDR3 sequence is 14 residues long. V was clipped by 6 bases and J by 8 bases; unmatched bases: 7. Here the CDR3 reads CASSGQGTWGELFF. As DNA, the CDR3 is TGTGCCAGCAGTGGACAGGGGACCTGGGGGGAGCTGTTTTTT.

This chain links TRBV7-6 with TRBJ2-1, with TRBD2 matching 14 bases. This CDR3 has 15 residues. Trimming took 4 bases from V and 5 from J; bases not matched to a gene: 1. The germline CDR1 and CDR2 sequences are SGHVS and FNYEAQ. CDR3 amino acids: CASSWTSGGNNEQFF. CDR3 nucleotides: TGTGCCAGCAGCTGGACTAGCGGGGGGAACAATGAGCAGTTCTTC. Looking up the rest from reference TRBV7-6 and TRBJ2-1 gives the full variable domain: GAGVSQSPRYKVTKRGQDVALRCDPISGHVSLYWYRQALGQGPEFLTYFNYEAQQDKSGLPNDRFSAERPEGSISTLTIQRTEQRDSAMYRCASSWTSGGNNEQFFGPGTRLTVL.

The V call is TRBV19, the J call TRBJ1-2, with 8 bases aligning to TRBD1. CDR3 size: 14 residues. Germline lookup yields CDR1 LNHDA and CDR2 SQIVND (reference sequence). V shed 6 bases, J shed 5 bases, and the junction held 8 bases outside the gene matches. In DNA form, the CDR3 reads TGTGCCAGTAGCCCGACAGGGGATAGGTATGGCTACACCTTC. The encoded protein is CASSPTGDRYGYTF.

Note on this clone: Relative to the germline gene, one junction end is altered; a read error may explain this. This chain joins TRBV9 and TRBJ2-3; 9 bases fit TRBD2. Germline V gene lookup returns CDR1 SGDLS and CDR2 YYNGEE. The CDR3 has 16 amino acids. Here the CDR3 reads CASSAAGAGGTDTQYF. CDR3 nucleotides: TGTGCCAGCAGCGCAGCCGGAGCGGGGGGCACGGATACGCAGTATTTT.

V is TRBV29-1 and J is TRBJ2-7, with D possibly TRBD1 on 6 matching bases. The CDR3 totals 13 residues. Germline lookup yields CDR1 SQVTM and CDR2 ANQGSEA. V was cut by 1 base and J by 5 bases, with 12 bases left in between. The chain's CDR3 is CSVEGLQGNEQYF. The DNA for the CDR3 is TGCAGCGTTGAAGGGCTACAGGGTAACGAGCAGTACTTC.

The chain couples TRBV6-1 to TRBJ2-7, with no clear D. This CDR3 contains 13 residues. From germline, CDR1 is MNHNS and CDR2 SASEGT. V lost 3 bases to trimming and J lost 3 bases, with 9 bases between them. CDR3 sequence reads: CASSDGRVYEQYF. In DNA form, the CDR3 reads TGTGCCAGCAGTGATGGCCGTGTCTACGAGCAGTACTTC.

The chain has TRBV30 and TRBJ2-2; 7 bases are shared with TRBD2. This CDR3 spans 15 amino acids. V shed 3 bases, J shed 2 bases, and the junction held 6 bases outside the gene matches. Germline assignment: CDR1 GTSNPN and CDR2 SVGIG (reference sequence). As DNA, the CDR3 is TGTGCCTGGAGCGGGAGGCCCCCCAACACCGGGGAGCTGTTTTTT. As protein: CAWSGRPPNTGELFF. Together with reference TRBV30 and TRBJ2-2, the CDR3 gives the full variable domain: SQTIHQWPATLVQPVGSPLSLECTVEGTSNPNLYWYRQAAGRGLQLLFYSVGIGQISSEVPQNLSASRPQDRQFILSSKKLLLSDSGFYLCAWSGRPPNTGELFFGEGSRLTVL.

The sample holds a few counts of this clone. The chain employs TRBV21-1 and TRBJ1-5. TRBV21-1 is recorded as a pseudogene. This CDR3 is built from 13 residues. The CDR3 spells CASSPRVNQPQHF. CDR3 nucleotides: TGTGCCAGCAGCCCCCGAGTAAACCAGCCCCAGCATTTT.

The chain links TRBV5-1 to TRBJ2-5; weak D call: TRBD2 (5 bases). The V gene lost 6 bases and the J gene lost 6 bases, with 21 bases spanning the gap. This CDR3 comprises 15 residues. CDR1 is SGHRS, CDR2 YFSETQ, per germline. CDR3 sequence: CASTMQADPRKTQYF. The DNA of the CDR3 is TGCGCCAGCACCATGCAAGCGGATCCCCGTAAGACCCAGTACTTC.

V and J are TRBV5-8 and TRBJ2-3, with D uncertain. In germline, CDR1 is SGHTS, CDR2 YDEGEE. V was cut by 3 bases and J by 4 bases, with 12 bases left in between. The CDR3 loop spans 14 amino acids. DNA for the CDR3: TGTGCCAGCAGCTCCCTATTAGGAGCAGATACGCAGTATTTT. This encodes CASSSLLGADTQYF.

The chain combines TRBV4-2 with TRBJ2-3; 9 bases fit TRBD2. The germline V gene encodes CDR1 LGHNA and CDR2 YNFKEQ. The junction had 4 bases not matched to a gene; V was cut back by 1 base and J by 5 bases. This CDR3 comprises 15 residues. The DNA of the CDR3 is TGTGCCAGCAGCCAAGGCGGGAGGGCTGGAGATACGCAGTATTTT. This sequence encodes CASSQGGRAGDTQYF.

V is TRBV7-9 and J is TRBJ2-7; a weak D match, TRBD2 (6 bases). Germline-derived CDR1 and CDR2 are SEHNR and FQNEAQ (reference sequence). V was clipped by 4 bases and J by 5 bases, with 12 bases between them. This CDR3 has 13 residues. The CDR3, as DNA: TGTGCCAGCAGCTCCTTCGGCGGGAACGAGCAGTACTTC. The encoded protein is CASSSFGGNEQYF.

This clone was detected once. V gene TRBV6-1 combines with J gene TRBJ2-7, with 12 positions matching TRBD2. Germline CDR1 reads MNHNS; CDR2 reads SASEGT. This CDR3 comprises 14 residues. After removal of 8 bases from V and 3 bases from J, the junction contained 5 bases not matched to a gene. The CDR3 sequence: CASGRLAGDYEQYF. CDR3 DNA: TGTGCCAGCGGGAGACTAGCGGGAGACTACGAGCAGTACTTC.

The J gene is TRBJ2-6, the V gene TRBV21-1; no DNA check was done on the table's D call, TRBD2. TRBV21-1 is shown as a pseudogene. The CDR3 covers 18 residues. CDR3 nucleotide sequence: TGTGCCAGCAGGAGCTCCCTAGTACAACAAAGTCGGGCCAACGTCCTGACTTTC. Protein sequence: CASRSSLVQQSRANVLTF.

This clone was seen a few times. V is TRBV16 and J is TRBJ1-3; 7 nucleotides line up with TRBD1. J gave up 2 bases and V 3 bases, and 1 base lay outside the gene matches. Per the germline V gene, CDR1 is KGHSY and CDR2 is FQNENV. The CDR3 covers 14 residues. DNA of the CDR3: TGTGCCAGCAGCCAGGACAGGACTGGAAACACCATATATTTT. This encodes CASSQDRTGNTIYF.

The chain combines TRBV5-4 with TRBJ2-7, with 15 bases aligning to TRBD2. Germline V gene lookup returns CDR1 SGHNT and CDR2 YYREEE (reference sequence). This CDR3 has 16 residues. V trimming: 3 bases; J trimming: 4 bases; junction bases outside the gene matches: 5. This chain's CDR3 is CASSSGLAGGGYEQYF. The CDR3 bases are TGTGCCAGCAGCTCCGGACTAGCGGGGGGGGGATACGAGCAGTACTTC. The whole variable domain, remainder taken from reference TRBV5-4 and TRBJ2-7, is ETGVTQSPTHLIKTRGQQVTLRCSSQSGHNTVSWYQQALGQGPQFIFQYYREEENGRGNFPPRFSGLQFPNYSSELNVNALELDDSALYLCASSSGLAGGGYEQYFGPGTRLTVT.

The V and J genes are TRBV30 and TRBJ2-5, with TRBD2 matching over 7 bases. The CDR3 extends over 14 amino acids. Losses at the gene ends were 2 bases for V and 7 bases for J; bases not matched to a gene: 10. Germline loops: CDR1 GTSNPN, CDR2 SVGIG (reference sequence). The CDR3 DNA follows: TGTGCCTGGAGTCCCCCGCCCTCGGGGGGGACCCAGTACTTC. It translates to CAWSPPPSGGTQYF.

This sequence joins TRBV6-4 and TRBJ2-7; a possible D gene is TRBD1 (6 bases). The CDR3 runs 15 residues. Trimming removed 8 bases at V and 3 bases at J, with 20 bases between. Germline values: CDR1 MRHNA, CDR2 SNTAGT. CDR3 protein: CASPSRWTEDYEQYF. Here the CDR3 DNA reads TGTGCCAGCCCGAGCAGATGGACAGAGGACTACGAGCAGTACTTC.

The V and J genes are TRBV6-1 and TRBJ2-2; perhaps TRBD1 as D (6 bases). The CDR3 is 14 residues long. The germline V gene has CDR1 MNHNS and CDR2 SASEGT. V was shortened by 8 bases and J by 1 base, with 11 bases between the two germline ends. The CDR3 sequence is CASSRQVNTGELFF. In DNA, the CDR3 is TGTGCCAGCTCCCGACAGGTGAACACCGGGGAGCTGTTTTTT.

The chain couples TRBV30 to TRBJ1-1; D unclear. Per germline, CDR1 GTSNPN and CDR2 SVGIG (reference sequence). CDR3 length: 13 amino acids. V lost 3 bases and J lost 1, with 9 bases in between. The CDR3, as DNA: TGTGCCTGGAGCGACTTATGGAACACTGAAGCTTTCTTT. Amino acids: CAWSDLWNTEAFF.

The CDR3 here is CASSPPGGSNEKLFF. The CDR3, as DNA: TGTGCCAGCAGCCCCCCGGGGGGGTCTAATGAAAAACTGTTTTTT. V gene TRBV5-6 combines with J gene TRBJ1-4; D is possibly TRBD1 (5 bases). Germline V gene data show CDR1 as SGHDT and CDR2 as YYEEEE. V lost 4 bases and J 3 bases, leaving 13 bases between the germline ends. The CDR3 length is 15 residues.